This T cell receptor beta chain came from a study of regulatory T cells in long-lasting Graves disease. Researchers made TCR beta libraries by using iRepertoire HTBI primers and running Arm-PCR on CDR3 regions. TCRdb fed the multiplex PCR reads into MiXCR, producing one record per CDR3 protein. The data contain about 450,000 distinct CDR3 sequences, around 15% of them singletons. Looked up from germline, CDR1 is KGHDR and CDR2 is SFDVKD. Trimming cost V 5 bases and J 2 bases; bases outside gene matches: 9. The CDR3 is 16 amino acids. Time point indicated: newly diagnosed GD, antithyroid drugs for less than 3 months. Scientists built the TCR library using RNA that was extracted from PBMCs. The same sample was also studied in work on T cells in Graves' hyperthyroidism and ophthalmopathy. From that paper: The study based diagnoses on clinical symptoms, serum thyroxine and TRAb, thyroid ultrasound and orbital computed tomography.

The TCR was taken from a woman aged 50 to 65 with Graves disease. This rearrangement joins TRBV24-1 to TRBJ1-2; 8 bases line up with TRBD1. The material was peripheral blood mononuclear cells (PBMCs), obtained at new diagnosis, from a patient treated with antithyroid drugs. The CDR3 nucleotides are TGTGCCACCAGTGCCGCCGGACAGGGCACAAACTATGGCTACACCTTC. It specifies CATSAAGQGTNYGYTF.